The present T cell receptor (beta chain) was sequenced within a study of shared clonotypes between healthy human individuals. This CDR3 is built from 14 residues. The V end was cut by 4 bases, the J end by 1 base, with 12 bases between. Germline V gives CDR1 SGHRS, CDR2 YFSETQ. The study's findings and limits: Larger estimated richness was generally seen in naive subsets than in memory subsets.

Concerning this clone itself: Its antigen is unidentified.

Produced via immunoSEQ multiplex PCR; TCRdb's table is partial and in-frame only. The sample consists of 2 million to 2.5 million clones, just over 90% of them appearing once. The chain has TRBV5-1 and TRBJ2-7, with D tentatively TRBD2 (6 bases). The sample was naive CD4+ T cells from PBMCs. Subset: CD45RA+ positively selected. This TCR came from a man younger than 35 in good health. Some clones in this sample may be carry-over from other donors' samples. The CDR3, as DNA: TGCGCCAGCAGCCCGGGGGTCTATTCCTACGAGCAGTACTTC. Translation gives CASSPGVYSYEQYF. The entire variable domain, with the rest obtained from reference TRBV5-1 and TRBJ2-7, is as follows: KAGVTQTPRYLIKTRGQQVTLSCSPISGHRSVSWYQQTPGQGLQFLFEYFSETQRNKGNFPGRFSGRQFSNSRSEMNVSTLELGDSALYLCASSPGVYSYEQYFGPGTRLTVT.